The 30 T cell receptor beta chains given below trace back to one sample, sequenced in a study of kidney transplant recipient with SARS-CoV-2 infection. TCRdb passed the reads through MiXCR, listing each CDR3 protein once. The table lists approximately 240,000 distinct CDR3 sequences, 29% of them singletons. Sample: a blood sample, taken at baseline and on day 111 from a kidney transplant recipient. These receptors came from a young adult male patient who had COVID-19 and was a kidney transplant recipient. Some T cells here may be from the graft donor.

This clonotype was seen ten or more times. V usage is TRBV28 and J usage is TRBJ2-7, with a possible D match to TRBD1 (6 bases). The germline gives CDR1 MDHEN, CDR2 SYDVKM. V lost 6 bases to trimming and J lost 4 bases, with 13 bases between them. The CDR3 covers 13 residues. The CDR3: CASSLSGVYEQYF. CDR3 nucleotides: TGTGCCAGCAGCCTCTCAGGGGTGTACGAGCAGTACTTC.

This clonotype was recorded many times. The rearrangement links TRBV4-1 to TRBJ1-1; no clear D. Trimming took off 0 bases at V and 6 bases at J, with 14 bases between the two ends. This CDR3 region has 15 residues. Germline CDR1 reads MGHRA; CDR2 reads YSYEKL. The CDR3 region is CASSQDFRISAEAFF. The CDR3 DNA reads as TGCGCCAGCAGCCAAGACTTCAGGATATCAGCTGAAGCTTTCTTT.

Remarks on this clonotype: A far bigger clonotype differs at one base, so this is likely a read error. The rearrangement uses TRBV7-2 and TRBJ1-5; D might be TRBD1 (6 bases). Trimming shortened V by 7 bases and J by 4 bases, and 14 bases separated the two germline ends. Germline CDR1 SGHTA, CDR2 FQGNSA. The CDR3 covers 14 residues. In DNA form, the CDR3 reads TGTGCCAGCAACTTGGGGCAGGGGAATCAGCCCCAGCATTTT. It yields the protein CASNLGQGNQPQHF.

This clonotype was detected only once. The chain uses TRBV30 and TRBJ1-2; D not resolved. V was cut by 5 bases and J by 4 bases, with 23 bases left in between. CDR3 length: 16 residues. CDR1 is GTSNPN and CDR2 is SVGIG in the germline V gene (reference sequence). The CDR3 loop reads CAWGVTRYRKTYGYTF. For the CDR3, the DNA is TGTGCCTGGGGAGTCACGCGTTATAGAAAGACCTATGGCTACACCTTC.

Worth noting for this clonotype: This sequence may be a read error, since a much larger clone differs from it by one base. The V and J genes are TRBV29-1 and TRBJ1-1; D remains ambiguous. Germline-derived CDR1 and CDR2 are SQVTM and ANQGSEA. This CDR3 is built from 11 residues. The germline V and J ends were trimmed by 6 bases and 4 bases, with 9 bases remaining between them. DNA of the CDR3: TGCAGCGTCCCCAGCCCCACTGAAGCTTTCTTT. Protein: CSVPSPTEAFF.

As concerns this clonotype: A much bigger clone sits one base away, suggesting this may be a read error. The rearrangement uses TRBV7-9 and TRBJ2-1, with 9 bases that match TRBD2. The CDR3 loop spans 16 amino acids. CDR1 and CDR2 from the germline V gene are SEHNR and FQNEAQ (reference sequence). Here the CDR3 reads CANSLAPGLAANEQFF. As DNA, the CDR3 is TGTGCCAACAGCTTAGCACCGGGACTAGCAGCCAATGAGCAGTTCTTC.

As to this clonotype: This may stem from a read error, because a much larger clone lies one nucleotide away. This rearrangement joins TRBV7-9 to TRBJ2-1; perhaps TRBD2 as D (5 bases). This CDR3 contains 12 residues. Per the germline V gene, CDR1 is SEHNR and CDR2 is FQNEAQ (reference sequence). CDR3 nucleotides: TGTGCCAGCGGCTTAGTCGGGGATGAGCAGTTCTTC. Encoded protein: CASGLVGDEQFF.

Note on this clonotype: A read error may be the cause here, since a much bigger clone is one base away. V usage is TRBV6-6 and J usage is TRBJ2-4; unclear D gene. The J call is uncertain, as TRBJ2-7 better fits the DNA end. Germline-derived CDR1 and CDR2 are MNHNY and SVGAGI (reference sequence). CDR3 length: 16 amino acids. The CDR3 spells CASSYPTARELYEQYF. CDR3 nucleotides: TGTGCCAGCAGTTACCCCACCGCTAGGGAACTTTACGAGCAGTACTTC.

The J gene is TRBJ2-1, the V gene TRBV21-1; the table's D call of TRBD2 was not tested on the DNA. TRBV21-1 is a pseudogene. The CDR3 spans 18 residues. The CDR3 bases are TGTGCCAGCAGCAAGGGCGGGAGGAGGGGACCGGCCCACAATGAGCAGTTCTTC. It is translated as CASSKGGRRGPAHNEQFF.

This clonotype was recorded at least ten times. The rearrangement links TRBV10-2 to TRBJ1-3; 8 bases align to TRBD1. In germline, CDR1 is WSHSY, CDR2 SAAADI. The CDR3 spans 16 residues. The V segment lost 8 bases and the J segment 2 bases; nucleotides outside the gene matches: 11. The CDR3 here is CASSRGQAATGNTIYF. The CDR3, as DNA: TGCGCCAGCTCGCGGGGACAGGCGGCAACTGGAAACACCATATATTTT.

This clonotype was seen repeatedly, ten times or more. This sequence joins TRBV5-5 and TRBJ1-2; D remains unclear. The CDR3 length is 16 residues. V dropped 7 bases and J dropped 4 bases, with 23 bases sitting between them. CDR1 SGHKS and CDR2 YYEKEE come from the germline V gene (reference sequence). CDR3 DNA: TGTGCCAGCGGAACCTGTGTCTCGCGAAAGACCTATGGCTACACCTTC. Translated: CASGTCVSRKTYGYTF.

The chain uses TRBV3-1 and TRBJ1-2; D is unclear. The CDR3 spans 17 residues. V was shortened by 4 bases and J by 4 bases, with 22 bases between the two germline ends. Germline CDR1 reads LGHDT; CDR2 reads YNNKEL (reference sequence). CDR3 nucleotides: TGTGCCAGCAGCCGGAAGCGCACCCTTCGAAAGACCTATGGCTACACCTTC. Protein sequence: CASSRKRTLRKTYGYTF.

This clonotype was seen repeatedly, ten times or more. The J gene is TRBJ1-1, the V gene TRBV20-1; TRBD1 agrees at 11 bases. The germline V gene encodes CDR1 DFQATT and CDR2 SNEGSKA (reference sequence). The CDR3 totals 16 residues. V was clipped by 1 base and J by 1 base; unmatched bases: 5. CDR3 in amino acids: CSARGTGGVRNTEAFF. The CDR3, as DNA: TGCAGTGCTAGAGGGACAGGGGGCGTCAGGAACACTGAAGCTTTCTTT.

This clonotype came up many times. The V call is TRBV7-9, the J call TRBJ1-3, with a possible D match to TRBD1 (5 bases). Per the germline V gene, CDR1 is SEHNR and CDR2 is FQNEAQ (reference sequence). Between the trimmed V and J ends, which lost 3 bases and 9 bases, there was a span of 9 bases. The CDR3 extends over 12 amino acids. The CDR3 DNA reads TGTGCCAGCAGCTTGGGGGGAGGCACCATATATTTT. Translation: CASSLGGGTIYF.

Of note for this clonotype: Relative to the germline gene, one junction end is altered; a read error may explain this. The J gene is TRBJ2-1, the V gene TRBV29-1; no definite D call. Germline V CDR1 and CDR2: SQVTM, ANQGSEA. CDR3 size: 13 residues. The CDR3 loop is CSVEAGSCNEQFF. CDR3 in DNA: TGCAGCGTTGAAGCAGGCTCCTGCAATGAGCAGTTCTTC.

On this clonotype: This clone may be a read error of a much larger clone one base away. This chain joins TRBV30 and TRBJ1-4; D gene ambiguous. From germline, CDR1 is GTSNPN and CDR2 SVGIG (reference sequence). Trimming left V 4 bases short and J 4 bases short, with 16 bases between. CDR3 size: 15 residues. CDR3: CAWTLPGEGNEKLFF. The DNA of the CDR3 is TGTGCCTGGACCCTCCCCGGGGAAGGTAATGAAAAACTGTTTTTT.

Only a few counts were recorded for this clonotype. The J gene is TRBJ2-3, the V gene TRBV12-5; TRBD1 is a possible D gene (6 bases). Per germline, CDR1 LGHNT and CDR2 FRNRAP. The CDR3 runs 14 residues. Between the trimmed V and J ends, which lost 6 bases and 1 base, there was a span of 11 bases. CDR3 amino acids: CASGQGWGTDTQYF. CDR3 nucleotides: TGTGCTAGTGGACAGGGTTGGGGCACAGATACGCAGTATTTT.

V and J are TRBV2 and TRBJ2-2, with 10 bases identical to TRBD1. With V trimmed by 8 bases and J by 6 bases, 9 bases remained unmatched. Germline CDR1 reads SNHLY; CDR2 reads FYNNEI. The CDR3 runs 15 residues. The CDR3: CASCGGTGDPGELFF. Here the CDR3 DNA reads TGTGCCAGCTGCGGGGGGACAGGGGACCCCGGGGAGCTGTTTTTT.

A word on this clonotype: One base away lies a much larger clone, so this may be a sequencing read error. This chain uses TRBV29-1 with TRBJ1-2; possibly TRBD1 for D (6 bases). Germline V gene data show CDR1 as SQVTM and CDR2 as ANQGSEA. V was cut by 3 bases and J by 3 bases, with 11 bases left in between. This CDR3 has 13 amino acids. The CDR3: CSVDTGSYYGYTF. DNA of the CDR3: TGCAGCGTTGATACAGGGTCTTACTATGGCTACACCTTC.

This clonotype was seen many times. This chain uses TRBV9 with TRBJ1-2; D ambiguous. This CDR3 has 14 residues. V lost 1 base and J lost 3, with 10 bases in between. Germline V lookup: CDR1 SGDLS, CDR2 YYNGEE. The CDR3 DNA is TGTGCCAGCAGCGTATCAGCCCTCGACTATGGCTACACCTTC. Its translation is CASSVSALDYGYTF.

About this clonotype: A much larger clone lies a single base off, so this may be a read error. The rearrangement uses TRBV15 and TRBJ2-5; 9 bases align to TRBD1. Per the germline V gene, CDR1 is LNHNV and CDR2 is YYDKDF (reference sequence). This CDR3 is 16 amino acids long. The CDR3 sequence: CTTSLTTGGASETQYF. Written as DNA, the CDR3 is TGTACCACCAGCCTAACCACAGGGGGCGCATCAGAGACCCAGTACTTC.

In this sample, this clonotype turned up many times. This chain joins TRBV19 and TRBJ1-2, with 10 nucleotides matching TRBD1. V was pared by 3 bases and J by 7 bases, with 8 bases of the junction left unmatched. The V gene's germline CDR1 is LNHDA and CDR2 SQIVND (reference sequence). The CDR3 has 15 amino acids. The CDR3: CASSITGQGGSGYTF. In nucleotides, the CDR3 is TGTGCCAGTAGTATCACAGGACAGGGGGGGAGTGGCTACACCTTC.

The table lists this clonotype with many counts. The chain employs TRBV20-1 and TRBJ1-2; D not resolved. Looked up from germline, CDR1 is DFQATT and CDR2 is SNEGSKA (reference sequence). The V gene lost 3 bases and the J gene lost 0 bases, with 8 bases spanning the gap. The CDR3 runs 13 residues. Written as DNA, the CDR3 is TGCAGTGCTAGTTTAGAGTCTAACTATGGCTACACCTTC. It yields the protein CSASLESNYGYTF.

Details on this clonotype: This may be a read error, as it is one base from a much larger clone. The chain has TRBV6-8 and TRBJ2-7, with 9 positions matching TRBD1. From germline, CDR1 is MNHGY and CDR2 SAAAGT. The V and J ends lost 8 bases and 4 bases, in that order; junction bases with no gene match: 9. The CDR3 spans 14 residues. CDR3 DNA: TGTGCCAGCTCCGGGACAGGGCGGATATACGAGCAGTACTTC. Protein: CASSGTGRIYEQYF.

The table lists this clonotype with many counts. The chain employs TRBV11-2 and TRBJ1-2; 11 bases fit TRBD1. The V segment lost 4 bases and the J segment 5 bases; nucleotides outside the gene matches: 3. Germline V lookup: CDR1 SGHAT, CDR2 FQNNGV. The CDR3 totals 14 residues. Here the CDR3 reads CASSSDRGLYGYTF. CDR3 bases: TGTGCCAGCAGCTCGGACAGGGGGCTTTATGGCTACACCTTC.

As to this clonotype: A single base separates this from a much larger clone, so it may be a read error. The DNA is omitted, as the CDR3 cannot be located on it reliably, and the CDR3 follows TCRdb's listing. This chain joins TRBV12-2 and TRBJ1-2. TRBV12-2 represents a pseudogene. Including both end residues, the CDR3 is 17 amino acids long. CDR3 amino acids: CASRKLETPRKTYGCTF.

Regarding this clonotype: A read error may account for a junction end that differs from germline. The chain uses TRBV11-1 and TRBJ1-2, with unresolved D. There are 17 residues in the CDR3. Per germline, CDR1 SGHAT and CDR2 FQDESV (reference sequence). The CDR3 DNA reads as TGTGCCAGCGGCTTCGGGTTTAAGGCTGGAAAGACCTATGGCTACACCTTC. Translating gives CASGFGFKAGKTYGYTF.

In the case of this clonotype: A much larger clone lies one base from this, so it may be a read error. The chain uses TRBV11-2 and TRBJ1-2; D gene uncertain. This CDR3 has 17 amino acids. The germline V gene encodes CDR1 SGHAT and CDR2 FQNNGV. V dropped 5 bases and J dropped 4 bases, with 23 bases sitting between them. CDR3 sequence (DNA): TGTGCCAGCAGCAATTTAATAACAAGCAGAAAGACCTATGGCTACACCTTC. It specifies CASSNLITSRKTYGYTF.

The chain recombines TRBV24-1 with TRBJ2-1; 14 bases map to TRBD2. This CDR3 spans 18 amino acids. V was pared by 2 bases and J by 5 bases, with 7 bases of the junction left unmatched. CDR1 KGHDR and CDR2 SFDVKD come from the germline V gene. The CDR3 sequence is CATSDWRTSGGQHNEQFF. In DNA, the CDR3 is TGTGCCACCAGTGATTGGCGGACTAGCGGGGGGCAGCACAATGAGCAGTTCTTC.

This clonotype appeared many times. The gene calls are TRBV3-1 and TRBJ1-1; tentatively, D is TRBD1 (6 bases). V was trimmed by 2 bases and J by 1 base, leaving 11 bases between them. The CDR3 runs to 15 residues. The germline CDR1 and CDR2 sequences are LGHDT and YNNKEL (reference sequence). The CDR3 sequence: CASSQLGQRNTEAFF. CDR3 nucleotide sequence: TGTGCCAGCAGCCAATTAGGACAGAGGAACACTGAAGCTTTCTTT.